Given below is one T cell receptor beta chain in context. Its antigen target is currently unknown. Base qualities were left out, and no much larger clone turns up one base away. The sample comes from a study of beta chain features in type 1 diabetes listed by TCRdb under 2018. For the wider study: No differences in mean age, gender distribution, total cell number or subset yield were found between patients and healthy donors. A total of about 100 million sorted cells were examined across all samples, and RNA yield correlated strongly with the number of cells per subset. The study compared the TCRB repertoires of sorted circulating CD4+ T cell subsets in recently diagnosed type 1 diabetes patients with those in matched healthy donors. Regulatory and stem cell-like memory subsets were isolated from only 8 patients and roughly 8 healthy donors, whereas naive and central memory subsets came from all 30 or so donors.

From a lookup of the germline V gene, CDR1 and CDR2 are SGDLS and YYNGEE. The germline V and J ends show losses of 8 bases and 2 bases respectively, and no gene match explains 3 bases of the junction. From its cysteine to its phenylalanine, the CDR3 spans 13 amino acids. CDR3 DNA only is kept here, 39 bases in frame from base 1. Study-level results and caveats: Fewer insertions and more nucleotide deletions at VDJ recombination sites were observed in patients with type 1 diabetes, implying thymic rearrangement abnormalities. The naive, central memory and regulatory TCRB repertoires appeared to resemble one another more closely among patients than among healthy donors. Because cDNA was sequenced instead of genomic DNA, highly expressing activated cells could be over-represented, though the groups showed no difference in activation or CD3 levels. Because small numbers of individuals were included in the HLA sub-analyses, any influence of HLA type on TCRB rearrangement was left unresolved. PCR may preferentially amplify shorter templates, but because patient and control samples were amplified and corrected together, any resulting skew would affect both groups equally. In all four CD4+ subsets, TCRB CDR3 length was moderately but significantly shorter in type 1 diabetes patients.

Each donor gave one peripheral blood draw, averaging approximately 120 mL, which was collected into heparinised tubes. Using a panel that included CD45RO, CCR7, CD25, CD127, CD95 and CD27, naive, central memory, regulatory and stem cell-like memory CD4+ T cells were sorted on a BD FACSAria II. A purity above 98% was achieved for all sorted populations. Right away, PBMCs were isolated by Lymphoprep density gradient centrifugation and were stained directly, with no culture step. To minimize batch effects, samples were stained and sorted in pairs, one healthy donor with one patient per experiment. The entire isolated RNA was reverse transcribed using the High Capacity cDNA Reverse Transcription Kit, and thus expressed TCRB transcripts were sequenced. Deep immunoSEQ sequencing was applied to naive, central memory and regulatory T cell samples, giving an average of roughly 3.5 million total reads per sample. After sorted cells were lysed in RLT buffer, RNA was extracted with DNase-treated RNeasy Micro or Mini kits, with the choice depending on cell number. To prevent cross-contamination, every cell subset was processed on its own, while patient and healthy donor samples were processed together. The immunoSEQ multiplex PCR was used to amplify TCRB sequences from cDNA, generating 87-bp fragments that spanned the CDR3 region. Sequencing of the amplicons was done on the Illumina HiSeq platform. The authors' analysis ran thus. PCR bias was corrected computationally using synthetic template baselines, and reads within Hamming distance 2 were collapsed, with unmergeable singletons discarded. Reads were aligned against IMGT to assign V, D and J genes, CDR3 length and insertions or deletions at six rearrangement sites. Within each subset, clonotype counts were normalized to the number of sorted cells before true diversity and Gini coefficients were calculated with the tcR R package. The overlap coefficient, calculated on TCRB nucleotide sequences, was used to measure repertoire sharing. Drawn from immuneACCESS, this table holds only the in-frame rearrangements with V and J called that TCRdb kept. Clones are partly lost; checked studies trace under half to an unresolved V gene and leave the rest unexplained. D and trimming come from the DNA, and the V and J calls and clone size come from that table. This sample gives around 340,000 clones in total; over 7% of them show up just once. Less than 1.2% of the sample is in the top ten clones.

The sequence came from a man aged 25 to 40 with type 1 diabetes. In this chain, TRBV9 is recombined with TRBJ2-3, and TRBD2 matches 9 of the central bases. The sample comprised central memory CD4+ T cells from blood. The CDR3 protein: CASGGGATDTQYF. At the DNA level, the sequence is TGTGCCAGTGGCGGGGGGGCCACAGATACGCAGTATTTT.